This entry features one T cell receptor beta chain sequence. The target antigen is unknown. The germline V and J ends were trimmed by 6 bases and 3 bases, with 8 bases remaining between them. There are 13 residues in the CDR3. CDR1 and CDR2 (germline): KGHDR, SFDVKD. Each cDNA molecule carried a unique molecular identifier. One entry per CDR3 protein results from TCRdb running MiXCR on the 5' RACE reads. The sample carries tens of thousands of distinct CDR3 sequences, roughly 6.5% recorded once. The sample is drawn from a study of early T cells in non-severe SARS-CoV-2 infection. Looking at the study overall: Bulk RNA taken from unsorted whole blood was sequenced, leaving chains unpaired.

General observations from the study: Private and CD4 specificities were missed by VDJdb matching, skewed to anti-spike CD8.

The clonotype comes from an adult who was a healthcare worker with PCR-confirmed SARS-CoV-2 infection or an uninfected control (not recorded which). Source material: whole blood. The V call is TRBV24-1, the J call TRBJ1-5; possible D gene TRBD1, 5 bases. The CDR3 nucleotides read TGTGCCACCAGTAAGGGGTACAATCAGCCCCAGCATTTT. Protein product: CATSKGYNQPQHF.